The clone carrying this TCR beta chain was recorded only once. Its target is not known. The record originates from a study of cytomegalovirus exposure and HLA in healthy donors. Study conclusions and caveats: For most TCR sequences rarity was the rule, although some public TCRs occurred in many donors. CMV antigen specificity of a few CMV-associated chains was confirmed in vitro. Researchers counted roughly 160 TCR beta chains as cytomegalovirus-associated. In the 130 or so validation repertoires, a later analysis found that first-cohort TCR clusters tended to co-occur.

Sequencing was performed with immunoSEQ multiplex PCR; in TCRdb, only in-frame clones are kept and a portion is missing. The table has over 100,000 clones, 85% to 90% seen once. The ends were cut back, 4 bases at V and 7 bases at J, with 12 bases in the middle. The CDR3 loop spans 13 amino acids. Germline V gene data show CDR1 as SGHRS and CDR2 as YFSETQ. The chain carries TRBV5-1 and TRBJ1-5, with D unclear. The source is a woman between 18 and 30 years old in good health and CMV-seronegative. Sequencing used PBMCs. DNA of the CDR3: TGCGCCAGCAGCCCCAGGTTCTGGCAGCCCCAGCATTTT. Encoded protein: CASSPRFWQPQHF.